Each of the 26 T cell receptor beta chains below was sequenced from the same sample in a study of control samples from healthy donors and cancer patients. TCRdb's copy holds only in-frame clones and misses some; the assay was immunoSEQ multiplex PCR. This repertoire shows around 100,000 clones, around nine tenths found once; its top ten account for approximately 3%. The sample taken for sequencing was blood. The receptors shown here come from a human donor in good health. The donor label of this sample is uncertain.

The chain joins TRBV19 to TRBJ1-5; tentatively, D is TRBD1 (5 bases). V was cut by 6 bases and J by 0 bases, with 12 bases left in between. The CDR3 is made up of 15 amino acids. Per the germline V gene, CDR1 is LNHDA and CDR2 is SQIVND (reference sequence). CDR3 DNA sequence: TGTGCCAGTAGAGAGGGACGGTATAGCAATCAGCCCCAGCATTTT. Translation gives CASREGRYSNQPQHF.

This sequence joins TRBV5-5 and TRBJ2-2; D is undetermined. This CDR3 region has 14 residues. The V and J ends lost 2 bases and 7 bases respectively, with 12 bases between them. Germline lookup yields CDR1 SGHKS and CDR2 YYEKEE (reference sequence). This CDR3 is CASSFGSGNGELFF. The CDR3 nucleotides are TGTGCCAGCAGCTTTGGTTCCGGAAACGGGGAGCTGTTTTTT.

The chain employs TRBV5-1 and TRBJ1-4, with no clear D. This CDR3 has 15 amino acids. V lost 2 bases, J lost 0 bases, and 8 bases lay in between. Looked up from germline, CDR1 is SGHRS and CDR2 is YFSETQ. The CDR3 spells CASSFGGSTNEKLFF. DNA for the CDR3: TGCGCCAGCAGCTTCGGCGGATCAACTAATGAAAAACTGTTTTTT.

Comment on this clone: The sample has other DNA sequences that encode this CDR3 too. The chain combines TRBV9 with TRBJ2-1, with 7 bases that match TRBD1. The CDR3 covers 15 residues. Losses at the gene ends were 3 bases for V and 0 bases for J; bases not matched to a gene: 3. In germline, CDR1 is SGDLS, CDR2 YYNGEE. The CDR3 coding sequence is TGTGCCAGCAGCGCGGGACAGAACTCCTACAATGAGCAGTTCTTC. It codes for CASSAGQNSYNEQFF.

The rearrangement links TRBV2 to TRBJ2-7, with 7 bases that match TRBD1. Looked up from germline, CDR1 is SNHLY and CDR2 is FYNNEI. V was clipped by 0 bases and J by 12 bases; unmatched bases: 14. The CDR3 has 15 residues. CDR3 region: CASSEAWDRPSRGYF. As DNA, the CDR3 is TGTGCCAGCAGTGAAGCGTGGGACAGACCCTCTAGGGGGTACTTC.

This clone was found once. The chain links TRBV11-2 to TRBJ1-2, with 10 nucleotides matching TRBD1. The germline V gene has CDR1 SGHAT and CDR2 FQNNGV. V lost 5 bases, J lost 7 bases, and 16 bases stayed unmatched. This CDR3 is 17 amino acids long. CDR3 loop: CASSARLIGQGESGYTF. The CDR3 coding sequence is TGTGCCAGCAGCGCCCGACTAATCGGACAGGGGGAGAGTGGCTACACCTTC.

The DNA of the CDR3 is TGTGCCAGTACCCGCGATCTGACCAAAAACATTCAGTACTTC. This gives the protein CASTRDLTKNIQYF. The chain joins TRBV19 to TRBJ2-4; D is unclear. This CDR3 comprises 14 residues. The germline V and J ends were trimmed by 7 bases and 2 bases, with 12 bases remaining between them. Per the germline V gene, CDR1 is LNHDA and CDR2 is SQIVND (reference sequence).

The chain uses TRBV14 and TRBJ1-3, with D possibly TRBD1 on 5 matching bases. Per the germline V gene, CDR1 is SGHDN and CDR2 is FVKESK. Trimming cost V 5 bases and J 4 bases, with 12 bases left between them. CDR3 size: 14 residues. CDR3 protein: CASSLQDGGNTIYF. The CDR3 DNA is TGTGCCAGCAGCTTACAGGACGGGGGAAACACCATATATTTT.

This sequence joins TRBV6-5 and TRBJ1-3; D unclear. CDR1 is MNHEY, CDR2 SVGAGI, per germline. V lost 6 bases to trimming and J lost 0 bases, with 6 bases between them. The CDR3 sequence is 13 residues long. DNA of the CDR3: TGTGCCAGCAGACCCAACTCTGGAAACACCATATATTTT. This sequence encodes CASRPNSGNTIYF.

The genes are TRBV4-1 and TRBJ2-5; weak D call: TRBD1 (5 bases). The CDR3 length is 14 residues. Germline V lookup: CDR1 MGHRA, CDR2 YSYEKL. V was clipped by 3 bases and J by 3 bases, with 11 bases between them. This chain's CDR3 is CASSHAQGKETQYF. In nucleotides, the CDR3 is TGCGCCAGCAGCCATGCCCAGGGAAAAGAGACCCAGTACTTC.

This chain uses TRBV9 with TRBJ1-1; the D gene is possibly TRBD1 (6 bases). From germline, CDR1 is SGDLS and CDR2 YYNGEE. Deletions cut 4 bases from V and 4 bases from J, with 14 bases between. The CDR3 has 14 amino acids. For the CDR3, the DNA is TGTGCCAGCAGCCAAGGCCGGGGGCCCACTGAAGCTTTCTTT. Its translation is CASSQGRGPTEAFF.

This chain uses TRBV9 with TRBJ2-5; D unclear. Germline values: CDR1 SGDLS, CDR2 YYNGEE. The CDR3 length is 15 residues. The ends were cut back, 4 bases at V and 5 bases at J, with 18 bases in the middle. The CDR3 sequence is CASSPNNGIGETQYF. CDR3 in DNA: TGTGCCAGCAGCCCGAACAATGGGATTGGGGAGACCCAGTACTTC.

The chain has TRBV11-2 and TRBJ2-7; no definite D call. The CDR3 runs 12 residues. V lost 0 bases to trimming and J lost 10 bases, with 10 bases between them. CDR1 and CDR2 from the germline V gene are SGHAT and FQNNGV. Here the CDR3 reads CASSLEEGRQYF. The CDR3 coding sequence is TGTGCCAGCAGCTTAGAGGAAGGGCGTCAGTACTTC.

This chain uses TRBV7-2 with TRBJ2-1; tentative D call: TRBD1 (6 bases). The germline CDR1 and CDR2 sequences are SGHTA and FQGNSA. This CDR3 is built from 15 residues. V was cut by 6 bases and J by 6 bases, with 18 bases left in between. CDR3 coding DNA: TGTGCCAGCAGTCAGCAGAGCCCAGGGGTCAATGAGCAGTTCTTC. Amino acid sequence: CASSQQSPGVNEQFF.

J is TRBJ1-5 and V is TRBV5-6; weak D call: TRBD1 (6 bases). CDR3 length equals 15 residues. V lost 1 base and J 4 bases, leaving 12 bases between the germline ends. Germline values: CDR1 SGHDT, CDR2 YYEEEE. CDR3 amino acids: CASSLQGRLNQPQHF. The CDR3, as DNA: TGTGCCAGCAGCTTGCAGGGGCGCTTAAATCAGCCCCAGCATTTT.

The chain uses TRBV5-1 and TRBJ2-3, with 10 bases identical to TRBD2. The CDR3 spans 13 residues. V dropped 7 bases and J dropped 5; count of bases not matched to a gene: 4. Germline CDR1 is SGHRS and CDR2 is YFSETQ. CDR3 nucleotides: TGCGCCAGCTCTCTAGCGGGGGAAGATACGCAGTATTTT. Translating it yields CASSLAGEDTQYF.

The chain employs TRBV10-3 and TRBJ2-7; TRBD2 aligns across 7 bases. The CDR3 is made up of 17 amino acids. Per the germline V gene, CDR1 is ENHRY and CDR2 is SYGVKD. V shed 0 bases, J shed 2 bases, and the junction held 10 bases outside the gene matches. The CDR3 loop is CAISESAGRQNPYEQYF. CDR3 nucleotides: TGTGCCATCAGTGAGTCGGCCGGGAGGCAGAACCCCTACGAGCAGTACTTC.

This chain's CDR3 is CASSPAGINTEAFF. The CDR3 region has the DNA TGTGCCAGCTCACCAGCAGGGATTAACACTGAAGCTTTCTTT. V gene TRBV18 combines with J gene TRBJ1-1; tentatively, D is TRBD1 (5 bases). Trimming shortened V by 2 bases and J by 2 bases, and 9 bases separated the two germline ends. The CDR3 runs to 14 residues. Germline-derived CDR1 and CDR2 are KGHSH and LQKENI.

CDR3 sequence: CASSKRDGWNEAFF. As DNA, the CDR3 is TGTGCCAGTAGTAAGAGGGACGGTTGGAATGAAGCTTTCTTT. The chain combines TRBV19 with TRBJ1-1; TRBD1 is a possible D gene (5 bases). Germline CDR1 is LNHDA and CDR2 is SQIVND (reference sequence). V gave up 4 bases and J gave up 7 bases, with 16 bases separating them. There are 14 residues in the CDR3.

The chain links TRBV12-3 or TRBV12-4 to TRBJ2-3, with 8 bases aligning to TRBD1. With 6 bases clipped from V and 10 bases from J, the junction kept 6 bases outside the gene matches. The CDR3 is 12 amino acids. For the CDR3, the DNA is TGTGCCAGCAGCCCCGGACAGGGTTCGCAGTATTTT. As protein: CASSPGQGSQYF.

The chain links TRBV7-8 to TRBJ1-4; TRBD1 matches at 8 bases. The germline gives CDR1 SGHVS, CDR2 FQNEAQ. The J segment lost 4 bases and the V segment lost 5 bases, leaving 6 bases of the junction unmatched. The CDR3 has 15 residues. The CDR3, as DNA: TGTGCCAGCAGCGTGAGACAGGGGATTAATGAAAAACTGTTTTTT. Residues: CASSVRQGINEKLFF.

This rearrangement joins TRBV6-6 to TRBJ2-7; D unresolved. Germline V lookup: CDR1 MNHNY, CDR2 SVGAGI (reference sequence). V was shortened by 6 bases and J by 1 base, with 7 bases between the two germline ends. The CDR3 consists of 12 residues. The CDR3 loop is CASSQQSYEQYF. CDR3 DNA sequence: TGTGCCAGCAGCCAACAGTCCTACGAGCAGTACTTC.

The V gene is TRBV5-6, the J gene TRBJ2-5, with D hard to call. V lost 0 bases, J lost 5 bases, and 8 bases lay in between. This CDR3 contains 13 residues. The germline V gene has CDR1 SGHDT and CDR2 YYEEEE. CDR3 in DNA: TGTGCCAGCAGCTTGGGTGGGCCGGAGACCCAGTACTTC. Encoded protein: CASSLGGPETQYF.

The rearrangement links TRBV10-1 to TRBJ2-2; D unclear. Germline V gene lookup returns CDR1 WNHNN and CDR2 SYGVQD (reference sequence). CDR3 size: 16 residues. V shed 2 bases and J shed 1 base, with 11 bases lying between them. The CDR3 loop reads CASSEVMGQNTGELFF. The CDR3 DNA sequence: TGCGCCAGCAGTGAGGTAATGGGTCAGAACACCGGGGAGCTGTTTTTT.

The rearrangement joins TRBV10-3 to TRBJ2-1; 9 bases are shared with TRBD2. V trimming: 0 bases; J trimming: 6 bases; junction bases outside the gene matches: 12. Germline CDR1 reads ENHRY; CDR2 reads SYGVKD. The CDR3 runs to 18 residues. CDR3 sequence (DNA): TGTGCCATCAGTGAGTCCCTGGCGGGGGGGCCCTCGACCAATGAGCAGTTCTTC. This gives the protein CAISESLAGGPSTNEQFF.

This sequence joins TRBV6-5 and TRBJ1-1; the D gene is possibly TRBD1 (5 bases). Deletions cut 6 bases from V and 1 base from J, with 9 bases between. Germline V lookup: CDR1 MNHEY, CDR2 SVGAGI. CDR3 size: 13 residues. In nucleotides, the CDR3 is TGTGCCAGCAGATTGGGACGGAACACTGAAGCTTTCTTT. Protein sequence: CASRLGRNTEAFF.